The entry below describes one T cell receptor beta chain. What it binds is not known. Individual cDNA molecules were tagged with unique molecular identifiers. TCRdb re-analysed the 5' RACE reads in MiXCR, keeping a single row per CDR3 protein. The sample records about 61,000 distinct CDR3 sequences, around 12% being singletons. This specimen comes from a study of early T cells in non-severe SARS-CoV-2 infection. Study in general: Unpaired chains resulted from sequencing bulk RNA of unsorted whole blood.

The CDR3 sequence is 16 residues long. Germline loops: CDR1 ENHRY, CDR2 SYGVKD. V dropped 2 bases and J dropped 8; count of bases not matched to a gene: 6. Study-level results: VDJdb-based matching was biased toward anti-spike CD8 responses and missed private and CD4 specificities.

The rearrangement joins TRBV10-3 to TRBJ1-6; 10 nucleotides line up with TRBD1. The clonotype was recovered from an adult who was a healthcare worker with PCR-confirmed SARS-CoV-2 infection or an uninfected control (not recorded which). The donor label of this sample is uncertain. The material was whole blood, obtained at baseline. CDR3 DNA sequence: TGTGCCATCAGTGAGCCTGCCGGGACAGGGGATTCACCCCTCCACTTT. This translates into CAISEPAGTGDSPLHF.